The clone carrying this T cell receptor beta chain was counted a single time. Its antigen is currently unknown. CDR3 length: 14 amino acids. Germline CDR1 is MNHEY and CDR2 is SMNVEV (reference sequence). The ends were cut back, 5 bases at V and 3 bases at J, with 13 bases in the middle. This sample stems from a study of cytomegalovirus exposure and HLA in healthy donors. Background on the study: As released early, the data held about 85 million unique TCRs from HLA-typed donors.

Primers included in the PCR were 60 Vbeta and 13 Jbeta primers. Using immunoSEQ multiplex PCR, the repertoire was profiled, and TCRdb retains in-frame clones only, with some absent. This table has 200,000 to 250,000 clones, around four fifths appearing once. Study-level points and caveats: Productive status was seen about 87% or about 30% of the time for most TCR beta V segments in an earlier analysis. It was fewer than 200 TCR beta chains that were listed as cytomegalovirus-associated. One variant, a missense change in DCLRE1C, was linked in a later analysis to TCR beta V- and J-gene trimming.

The material sequenced was PBMCs. The V call is TRBV27, the J call TRBJ1-1, with a possible D match to TRBD1 (5 bases). The TCR comes from a woman aged 35 to 49 in good health and CMV-seronegative. As DNA, the CDR3 is TGTGCCAGCAGTCCGTTGGGGGGGTACACTGAAGCTTTCTTT. It yields the protein CASSPLGGYTEAFF.